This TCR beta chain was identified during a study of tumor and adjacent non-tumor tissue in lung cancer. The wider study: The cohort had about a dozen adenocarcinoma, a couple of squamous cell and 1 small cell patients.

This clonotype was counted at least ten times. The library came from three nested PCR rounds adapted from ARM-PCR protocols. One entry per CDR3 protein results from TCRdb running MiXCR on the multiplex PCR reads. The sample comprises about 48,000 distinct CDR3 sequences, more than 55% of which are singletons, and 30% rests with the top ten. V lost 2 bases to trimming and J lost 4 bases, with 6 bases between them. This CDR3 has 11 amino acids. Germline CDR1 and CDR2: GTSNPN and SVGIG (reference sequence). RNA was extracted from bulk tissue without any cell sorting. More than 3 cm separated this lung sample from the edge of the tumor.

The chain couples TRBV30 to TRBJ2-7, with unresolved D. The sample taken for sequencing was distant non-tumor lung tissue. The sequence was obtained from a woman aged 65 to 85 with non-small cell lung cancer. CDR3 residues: CAWSQEYEQYF. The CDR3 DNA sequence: TGTGCCTGGAGTCAAGAGTACGAGCAGTACTTC.